Listed here are 20 T cell receptor beta chains from one sample, sequenced in a study of T cells in Graves' hyperthyroidism and ophthalmopathy. Amplified TCR beta CDR3 regions came from RNA transcripts. RT-PCR in the first round (using the HTBI primer set) targeted the TCR CDR3. From the multiplex PCR reads, TCRdb called clonotypes with MiXCR, one entry per CDR3 protein. The table lists around 760,000 distinct CDR3 sequences, around a third of them singletons. The sequencing input was blood. All receptors come from a woman aged 40 to 55 with Graves' hyperthyroidism.

The chain carries TRBV19 and TRBJ1-4; D uncertain. The CDR3 spans 15 residues. The V gene's germline CDR1 is LNHDA and CDR2 SQIVND (reference sequence). Between the trimmed V and J ends, which lost 4 bases and 5 bases, there was a span of 14 bases. CDR3 nucleotide sequence: TGTGCCAGTAGTAAAGATTCACAGAGGAATGAAAAACTGTTTTTT. It yields the protein CASSKDSQRNEKLFF.

The J gene is TRBJ2-3, the V gene TRBV4-2; D call uncertain. Per germline, CDR1 LGHNA and CDR2 YNFKEQ. The CDR3 is 14 amino acids. Trimming left V 0 bases short and J 0 bases short, with 4 bases between. The CDR3 sequence: CASSQEWSTDTQYF. For the CDR3, the DNA is TGTGCCAGCAGCCAAGAATGGAGCACAGATACGCAGTATTTT.

Comment on this clonotype: Possible read error: a much larger clone is one base away. The chain joins TRBV25-1 to TRBJ1-2; unclear D gene. The germline CDR1 and CDR2 sequences are MGHDK and SYGVNS. The CDR3 is 11 amino acids. With 6 bases removed from V and 12 bases from J, the gap between germline ends came to 14 bases. DNA for the CDR3: TGTGCCAGCAGCCCGAACGAGGGCCACACCTTC. As protein: CASSPNEGHTF.

The gene calls are TRBV12-3 or TRBV12-4 and TRBJ1-6; D not resolved. The V end lost 3 bases, the J end lost 1 base, and 7 bases lay between the germline ends. CDR3 length: 15 residues. The CDR3 DNA reads TGTGCCAGCAGTTTTGGCTCGTCCTATAATTCACCCCTCCACTTT. Protein sequence: CASSFGSSYNSPLHF.

The rearrangement links TRBV29-1 to TRBJ2-3; D is unresolved. This CDR3 comprises 16 residues. Looked up from germline, CDR1 is SQVTM and CDR2 is ANQGSEA. V lost 5 bases to trimming and J lost 3 bases, with 21 bases between them. The CDR3 DNA reads TGCAGCGTTCTTTATCAGAAATACGAATTGACAGATACGCAGTATTTT. It yields the protein CSVLYQKYELTDTQYF.

The rearrangement links TRBV29-1 to TRBJ2-3; 10 nucleotides match TRBD1. V lost 3 bases, J lost 7 bases, and 7 bases stayed unmatched. This CDR3 has 14 residues. Looked up from germline, CDR1 is SQVTM and CDR2 is ANQGSEA. CDR3 region: CSVEGTGDANTQYF. CDR3 DNA sequence: TGCAGCGTTGAGGGGACAGGGGACGCAAATACGCAGTATTTT.

There are a few counts of this clonotype. The chain recombines TRBV20-1 with TRBJ2-2; no firm D call. Germline values: CDR1 DFQATT, CDR2 SNEGSKA (reference sequence). The CDR3 is 13 residues long. Trimming pared 6 bases from V and 3 bases from J, leaving 11 bases between. This chain's CDR3 is CSAGTSYTGELFF. The CDR3 region has the DNA TGCAGTGCCGGTACGAGTTACACCGGGGAGCTGTTTTTT.

This chain uses TRBV5-1 with TRBJ2-7; tentatively, D is TRBD2 (5 bases). The CDR3 loop spans 14 amino acids. Trimming took off 1 base at V and 2 bases at J, with 10 bases between the two ends. Germline V CDR1 and CDR2: SGHRS, YFSETQ. CDR3 residues: CASSLYGETYEQYF. The CDR3 region has the DNA TGCGCCAGCAGCTTGTACGGGGAAACCTACGAGCAGTACTTC.

The chain uses TRBV9 and TRBJ1-1; D possibly corresponds to TRBD1 (6 bases). V shed 1 base and J shed 2 bases, with 9 bases lying between them. CDR3 length: 14 amino acids. The germline V gene encodes CDR1 SGDLS and CDR2 YYNGEE. In DNA, the CDR3 is TGTGCCAGCAGCGTACGGGGGGCCAACACTGAAGCTTTCTTT. Translating it yields CASSVRGANTEAFF.

This clonotype was seen at least ten times. The gene calls are TRBV4-1 and TRBJ1-2; the D is unclear. The germline gives CDR1 MGHRA, CDR2 YSYEKL. Trimming left V 4 bases short and J 3 bases short, with 12 bases between. This CDR3 has 14 amino acids. The CDR3 sequence is CASSRPALDYGYTF. CDR3 nucleotides: TGCGCCAGCAGCCGGCCAGCTCTGGACTATGGCTACACCTTC.

This clonotype was recorded at least ten times. The chain links TRBV2 to TRBJ1-6, with 9 nucleotides matching TRBD1. CDR1 is SNHLY, CDR2 FYNNEI, per germline. The CDR3 length is 14 residues. J lost 14 bases, V lost 4 bases, and 9 bases had no gene match. In nucleotides, the CDR3 is TGTGCCAGCAGTGTCCGGGACAGGGTAACGGCCCTCCACTTT. Its translation is CASSVRDRVTALHF.

The chain couples TRBV7-2 to TRBJ1-2; possibly TRBD1 for D (6 bases). Trimming pared 6 bases from V and 0 bases from J, leaving 14 bases between. This CDR3 contains 15 residues. Germline V gene sequence: CDR1 SGHTA, CDR2 FQGNSA. The CDR3 sequence: CASSPLDSPNYGYTF. The CDR3, as DNA: TGTGCCAGCAGTCCTTTGGACAGTCCTAACTATGGCTACACCTTC.

V usage is TRBV5-4 and J usage is TRBJ1-5; maybe TRBD1 (5 bases). CDR1 is SGHNT and CDR2 is YYREEE in the germline V gene (reference sequence). V was trimmed by 1 base and J by 6 bases, leaving 11 bases between them. The CDR3 contains 14 residues. The CDR3 bases are TGTGCCAGCAGCTTGAGTGGGGCGAGTCAGCCCCAGCATTTT. It codes for CASSLSGASQPQHF.

This clonotype has a handful of counts. V gene TRBV11-2 combines with J gene TRBJ1-4, with 12 nucleotides matching TRBD1. V trimming: 3 bases; J trimming: 0 bases; junction bases outside the gene matches: 17. CDR3 length: 22 amino acids. Per the germline V gene, CDR1 is SGHAT and CDR2 is FQNNGV. The CDR3 loop is CASSFSNFGDRGRLATNEKLFF. The CDR3 DNA reads TGTGCCAGCAGCTTTTCCAATTTTGGGGACAGGGGGCGCTTGGCAACTAATGAAAAACTGTTTTTT.

Regarding this clonotype: A much larger clone sits a single nucleotide away, making a read error possible. This chain uses TRBV7-6 with TRBJ2-2, with 9 bases identical to TRBD2. The CDR3 contains 15 residues. Germline V gives CDR1 SGHVS, CDR2 FNYEAQ. After removal of 2 bases from V and 7 bases from J, the junction contained 5 bases not matched to a gene. The CDR3 nucleotides are TGTGCCAGCAGCTTAACCGGGACTAGCCTCGGGGAGCTGTTTTTT. Translation: CASSLTGTSLGELFF. The full variable domain, completed using reference TRBV7-6 and TRBJ2-2, is GAGVSQSPRYKVTKRGQDVALRCDPISGHVSLYWYRQALGQGPEFLTYFNYEAQQDKSGLPNDRFSAERPEGSISTLTIQRTEQRDSAMYRCASSLTGTSLGELFFGEGSRLTVL.

This clonotype was found many times. V usage is TRBV25-1 and J usage is TRBJ1-1; no definite D call. V was trimmed by 1 base and J by 1 base, leaving 10 bases between them. There are 15 residues in the CDR3. Germline CDR1 and CDR2: MGHDK and SYGVNS. CDR3 amino acids: CASSELGRENTEAFF. In DNA, the CDR3 is TGTGCCAGCAGTGAATTGGGTAGGGAGAACACTGAAGCTTTCTTT.

This clonotype was observed a single time. The V call is TRBV10-3, the J call TRBJ1-4, with D unresolved. The ends were cut back, 6 bases at V and 4 bases at J, with 6 bases in the middle. CDR3 length equals 12 residues. Looked up from germline, CDR1 is ENHRY and CDR2 is SYGVKD. DNA for the CDR3: TGTGCCATCAGCCGAATTAATGAAAAACTGTTTTTT. It is translated as CAISRINEKLFF.

This clonotype was seen a few times. The chain combines TRBV7-3 with TRBJ2-3; 7 bases are shared with TRBD1. The CDR3 loop spans 14 amino acids. From germline, CDR1 is SGHTA and CDR2 FQGTGA. Trimming took 1 base from V and 5 from J; bases not matched to a gene: 3. CDR3 DNA sequence: TGTGCCAGCAGCTTAATGGCAGGGGGAGATACGCAGTATTTT. Its translation: CASSLMAGGDTQYF.

This clonotype was seen a handful of times. The V call is TRBV20-1, the J call TRBJ1-2, with 7 bases aligning to TRBD1. Trimming at V came to 2 bases and at J to 4 bases, leaving 7 bases not matched to a gene. Germline CDR1 DFQATT, CDR2 SNEGSKA (reference sequence). CDR3 size: 14 residues. CDR3 DNA sequence: TGCAGTGCTAGATTGGGACAGTCGATCTATGGCTACACCTTC. Its protein product is CSARLGQSIYGYTF.

This clonotype occurred many times. This chain connects TRBV12-3 or TRBV12-4 to TRBJ1-1, with 7 positions matching TRBD1. The CDR3 loop spans 16 amino acids. Losses at the gene ends were 1 base for V and 1 base for J; bases not matched to a gene: 6. The CDR3 loop is CASSLGDRASNTEAFF. CDR3 nucleotide sequence: TGTGCCAGCAGTTTAGGCGACAGGGCGTCGAACACTGAAGCTTTCTTT.